These 7 T cell receptor beta chains originate from one sample sequenced in a study of shared clonotypes between healthy human individuals (dated by TCRdb to the early 2020s). Libraries were built with the immunoSEQ multiplex PCR assay. TCRdb provides this immuneACCESS table in a form limited to in-frame rearrangements. Some clones are lacking; in checked studies, under half of them reflect an unresolved V gene, and why the rest are absent is not known. Here the sample has around 1,900,000 clones; roughly 93% occur a single time. Approximately 1.7% of the sample belongs to the ten largest clones. For the CD8 naive samples, CD45RO-negative cells were positively selected for CCR7, yielding a CD45RA+CCR7+ population from which TemRA cells were excluded. Sequences were obtained from naive CD8+ T cells from PBMCs. Taken with the paper, the label for cell subset or site translates to: CD45RA+CCR7+. These receptors were obtained from a man in his late teens or twenties in good health. Some clones in this sample may be carry-over from other donors' samples.

V is TRBV5-6 and J is TRBJ1-5, with D possibly being TRBD1 (5 bases). V dropped 2 bases and J dropped 5 bases, with 11 bases sitting between them. The CDR3 is 14 residues long. Germline V lookup: CDR1 SGHDT, CDR2 YYEEEE. DNA of the CDR3: TGTGCCAGCAGCTTCTGGGACGGGGATCAGCCCCAGCATTTT. It yields the protein CASSFWDGDQPQHF.

Remarks on this clone: Other DNA sequences in the sample encode the same CDR3. The chain has TRBV25-1 and TRBJ2-2; TRBD1 aligns across 7 bases. Germline values: CDR1 MGHDK, CDR2 SYGVNS. The CDR3 consists of 14 residues. Losses at the gene ends were 3 bases for V and 5 bases for J; bases not matched to a gene: 3. DNA of the CDR3: TGTGCCAGCAGTGAGGCAGGGGGAACCGGGGAGCTGTTTTTT. Protein: CASSEAGGTGELFF.

Of note for this clone: One end of the junction fails to match germline, which may point to a read error. The CDR3 region is CASSLSSREQVF. For the CDR3, the DNA is TGTGCCAGCAGCTTATCCTCGCGGGAGCAGGTCTTC. This chain uses TRBV7-6 with TRBJ1-2; D is unclear. CDR3 length: 12 residues. From germline, CDR1 is SGHVS and CDR2 FNYEAQ.

The CDR3 loop is CASSFEVAGKLFF. The CDR3 region has the DNA TGTGCCAGCAGCTTTGAAGTGGCTGGAAAACTGTTTTTT. The genes are TRBV11-2 and TRBJ1-4; D call uncertain. CDR1 and CDR2 from the germline V gene are SGHAT and FQNNGV. With 3 bases removed from V and 10 bases from J, the gap between germline ends came to 12 bases. CDR3 length: 13 residues.

The rearrangement joins TRBV7-9 to TRBJ2-1; 11 positions match TRBD2. The CDR3 runs 15 residues. V lost 6 bases and J lost 5; bases outside the gene matches: 6. The germline gives CDR1 SEHNR, CDR2 FQNEAQ (reference sequence). The CDR3 DNA sequence: TGTGCCAGCAGAATCATGGGACTAGCGGACAATGAGCAGTTCTTC. It codes for CASRIMGLADNEQFF.

The chain uses TRBV7-8 and TRBJ1-2, with TRBD1 matching 10 bases. The trim removed 5 bases at V and 7 bases at J, leaving 7 bases unmatched. Germline-derived CDR1 and CDR2 are SGHVS and FQNEAQ. The CDR3 is 14 residues long. The CDR3 sequence is CASSTRQGASGYTF. The CDR3 DNA sequence: TGTGCCAGCAGCACCAGACAGGGGGCATCTGGCTACACCTTC.

About this clone: Other DNA sequences in the sample encode the same CDR3. The chain employs TRBV7-9 and TRBJ2-7; D uncertain. The V end lost 5 bases, the J end lost 0 bases, and 11 bases lay between the germline ends. The CDR3 consists of 14 residues. Germline CDR1 and CDR2: SEHNR and FQNEAQ (reference sequence). The CDR3 sequence is CASSPRQGSYEQYF. DNA for the CDR3: TGTGCCAGCAGCCCTAGACAAGGCTCCTACGAGCAGTACTTC.